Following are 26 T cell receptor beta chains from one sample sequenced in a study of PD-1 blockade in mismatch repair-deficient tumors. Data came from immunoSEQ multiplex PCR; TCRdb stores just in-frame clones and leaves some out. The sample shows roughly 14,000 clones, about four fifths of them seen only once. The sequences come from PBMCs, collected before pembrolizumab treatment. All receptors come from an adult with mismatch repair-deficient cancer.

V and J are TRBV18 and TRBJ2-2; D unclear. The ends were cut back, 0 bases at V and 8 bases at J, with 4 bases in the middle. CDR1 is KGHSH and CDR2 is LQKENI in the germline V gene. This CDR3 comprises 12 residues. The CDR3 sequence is CASSPPRGELFF. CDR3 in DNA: TGTGCCAGCTCACCACCGAGGGGGGAGCTGTTTTTT.

The CDR3 nucleotides are TGCGCCAGCAGTGAGTCGACGGGGACTAGACTTTACAATGAGCAGTTCTTC. Encoded protein: CASSESTGTRLYNEQFF. V is TRBV10-2 and J is TRBJ2-1; 8 bases agree with TRBD2. V lost 0 bases, J lost 4 bases, and 8 bases stayed unmatched. Germline lookup yields CDR1 WSHSY and CDR2 SAAADI. This CDR3 comprises 17 residues.

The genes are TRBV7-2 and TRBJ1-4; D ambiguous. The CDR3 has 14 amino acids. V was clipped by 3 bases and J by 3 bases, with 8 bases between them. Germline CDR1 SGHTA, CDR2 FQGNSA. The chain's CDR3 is CASSLSRSNEKLFF. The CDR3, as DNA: TGTGCCAGCAGCTTGTCCCGGTCTAATGAAAAACTGTTTTTT.

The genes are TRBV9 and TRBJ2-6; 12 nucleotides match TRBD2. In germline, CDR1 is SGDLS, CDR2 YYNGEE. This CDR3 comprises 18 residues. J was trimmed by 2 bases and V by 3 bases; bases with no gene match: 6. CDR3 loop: CASSAGLAGLTGANVLTF. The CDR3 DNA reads TGTGCCAGCAGCGCGGGACTAGCGGGCTTAACTGGGGCCAACGTCCTGACTTTC.

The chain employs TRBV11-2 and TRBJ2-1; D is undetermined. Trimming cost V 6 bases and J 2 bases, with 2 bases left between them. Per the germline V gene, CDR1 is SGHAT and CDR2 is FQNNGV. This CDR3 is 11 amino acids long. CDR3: CASSAYNEQFF. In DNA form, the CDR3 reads TGTGCCAGCAGTGCCTACAATGAGCAGTTCTTC.

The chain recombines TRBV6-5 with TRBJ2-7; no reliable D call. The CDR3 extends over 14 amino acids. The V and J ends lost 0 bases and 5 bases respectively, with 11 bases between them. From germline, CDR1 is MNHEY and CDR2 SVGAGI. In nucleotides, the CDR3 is TGTGCCAGCAGTTACTCGGGCTGGGCGGACGAGCAGTACTTC. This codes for CASSYSGWADEQYF.

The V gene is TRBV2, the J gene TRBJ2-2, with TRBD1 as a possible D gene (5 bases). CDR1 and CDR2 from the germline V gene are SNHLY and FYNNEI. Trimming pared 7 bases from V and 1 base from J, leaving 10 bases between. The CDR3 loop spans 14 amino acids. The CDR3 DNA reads TGTGCCAGCAAATCTGACAGGAACACCGGGGAGCTGTTTTTT. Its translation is CASKSDRNTGELFF.

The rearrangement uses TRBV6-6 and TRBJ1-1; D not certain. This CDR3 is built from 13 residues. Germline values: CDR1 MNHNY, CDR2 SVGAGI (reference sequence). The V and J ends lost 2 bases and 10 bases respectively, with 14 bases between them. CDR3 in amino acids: CASSYRSGLGAFF. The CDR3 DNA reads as TGTGCCAGCAGTTACAGGTCCGGGCTGGGAGCTTTCTTT.

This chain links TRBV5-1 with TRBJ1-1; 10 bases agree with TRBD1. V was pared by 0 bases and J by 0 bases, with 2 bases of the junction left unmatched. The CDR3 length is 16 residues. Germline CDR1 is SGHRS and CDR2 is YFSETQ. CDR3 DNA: TGCGCCAGCAGCTTGGAGACAGGGGGCCTGAACACTGAAGCTTTCTTT. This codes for CASSLETGGLNTEAFF.

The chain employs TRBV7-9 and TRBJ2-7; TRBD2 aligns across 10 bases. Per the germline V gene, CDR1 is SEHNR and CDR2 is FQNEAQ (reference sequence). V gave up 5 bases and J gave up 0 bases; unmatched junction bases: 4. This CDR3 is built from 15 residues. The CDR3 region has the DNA TGTGCCAGCAGCCCACGGACTAGCGGCTCCTACGAGCAGTACTTC. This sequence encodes CASSPRTSGSYEQYF.

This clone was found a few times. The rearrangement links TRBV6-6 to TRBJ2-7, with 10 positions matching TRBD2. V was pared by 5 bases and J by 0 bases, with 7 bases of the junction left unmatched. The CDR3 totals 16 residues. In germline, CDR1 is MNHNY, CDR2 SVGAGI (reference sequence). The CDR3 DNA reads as TGTGCCAGCAGTCCCCTCTTAGCGGGAGGCTCCTACGAGCAGTACTTC. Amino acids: CASSPLLAGGSYEQYF.

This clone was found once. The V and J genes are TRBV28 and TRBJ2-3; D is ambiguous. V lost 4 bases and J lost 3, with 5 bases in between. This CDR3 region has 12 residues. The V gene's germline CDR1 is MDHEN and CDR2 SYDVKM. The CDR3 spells CASSSGTDTQYF. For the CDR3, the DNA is TGTGCCAGCAGTTCAGGAACAGATACGCAGTATTTT.

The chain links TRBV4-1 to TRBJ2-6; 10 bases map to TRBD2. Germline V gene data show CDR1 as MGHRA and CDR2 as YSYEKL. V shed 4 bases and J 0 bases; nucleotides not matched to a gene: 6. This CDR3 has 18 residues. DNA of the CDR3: TGCGCCAGCAGCCGACAACTAGCGGGGTACTCTGGGGCCAACGTCCTGACTTTC. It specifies CASSRQLAGYSGANVLTF.

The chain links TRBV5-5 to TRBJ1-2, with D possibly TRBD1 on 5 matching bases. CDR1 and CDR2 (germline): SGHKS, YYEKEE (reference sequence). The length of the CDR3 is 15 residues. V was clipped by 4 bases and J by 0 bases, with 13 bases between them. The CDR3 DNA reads TGTGCCAGCAGCCCCGACGGGGGGGCTAACTATGGCTACACCTTC. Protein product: CASSPDGGANYGYTF.

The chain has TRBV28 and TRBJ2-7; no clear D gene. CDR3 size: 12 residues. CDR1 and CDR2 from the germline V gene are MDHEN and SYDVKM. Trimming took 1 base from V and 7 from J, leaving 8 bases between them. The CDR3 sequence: CASSLLLGEQYF. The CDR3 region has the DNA TGTGCCAGCAGTTTATTGCTGGGGGAGCAGTACTTC.

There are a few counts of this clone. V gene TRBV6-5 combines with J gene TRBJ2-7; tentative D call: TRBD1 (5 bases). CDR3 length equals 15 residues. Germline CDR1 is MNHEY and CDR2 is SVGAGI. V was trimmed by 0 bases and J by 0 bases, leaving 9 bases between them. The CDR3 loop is CASSYSVDSSYEQYF. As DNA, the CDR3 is TGTGCCAGCAGTTACTCGGTCGACAGCTCCTACGAGCAGTACTTC.

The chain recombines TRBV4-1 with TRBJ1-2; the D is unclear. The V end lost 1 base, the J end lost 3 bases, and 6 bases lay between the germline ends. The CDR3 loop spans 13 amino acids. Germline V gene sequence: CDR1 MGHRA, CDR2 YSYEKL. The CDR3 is CASSQVFHYGYTF. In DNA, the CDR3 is TGCGCCAGCAGCCAAGTCTTCCACTATGGCTACACCTTC.

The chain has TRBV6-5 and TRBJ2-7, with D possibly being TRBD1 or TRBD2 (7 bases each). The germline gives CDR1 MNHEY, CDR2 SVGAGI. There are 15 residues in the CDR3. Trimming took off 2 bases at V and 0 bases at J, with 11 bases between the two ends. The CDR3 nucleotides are TGTGCCAGCAGTTACGGGGGGGACAGCTCCTACGAGCAGTACTTC. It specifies CASSYGGDSSYEQYF.

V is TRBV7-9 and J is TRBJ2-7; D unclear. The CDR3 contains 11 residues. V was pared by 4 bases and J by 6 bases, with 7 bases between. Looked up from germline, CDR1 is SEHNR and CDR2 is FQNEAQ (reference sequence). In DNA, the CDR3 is TGTGCCAGCAGCTCTAACACCGAGCAGTACTTC. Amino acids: CASSSNTEQYF.

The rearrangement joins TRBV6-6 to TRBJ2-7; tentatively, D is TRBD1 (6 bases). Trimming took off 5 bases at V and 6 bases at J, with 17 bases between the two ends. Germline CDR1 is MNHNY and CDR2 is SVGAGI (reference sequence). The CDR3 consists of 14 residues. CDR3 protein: CASSPTGTLLEQYF. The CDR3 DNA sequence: TGTGCCAGCAGTCCCACAGGGACCCTCCTCGAGCAGTACTTC.

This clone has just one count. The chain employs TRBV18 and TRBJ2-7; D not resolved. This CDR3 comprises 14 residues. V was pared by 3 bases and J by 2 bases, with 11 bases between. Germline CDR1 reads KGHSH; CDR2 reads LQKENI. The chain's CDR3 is CASSPNEATYEQYF. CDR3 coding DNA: TGTGCCAGCTCACCCAACGAGGCCACCTACGAGCAGTACTTC. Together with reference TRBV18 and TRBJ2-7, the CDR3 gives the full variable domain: NAGVMQNPRHLVRRRGQEARLRCSPMKGHSHVYWYRQLPEEGLKFMVYLQKENIIDESGMPKERFSAEFPKEGPSILRIQQVVRGDSAAYFCASSPNEATYEQYFGPGTRLTVT.

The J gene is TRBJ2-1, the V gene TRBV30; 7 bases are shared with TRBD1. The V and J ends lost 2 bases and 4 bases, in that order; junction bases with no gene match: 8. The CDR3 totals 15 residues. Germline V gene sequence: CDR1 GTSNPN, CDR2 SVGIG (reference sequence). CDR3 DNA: TGTGCCTGGAGTACAAGGACAGGCGCGTACAATGAGCAGTTCTTC. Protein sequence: CAWSTRTGAYNEQFF.

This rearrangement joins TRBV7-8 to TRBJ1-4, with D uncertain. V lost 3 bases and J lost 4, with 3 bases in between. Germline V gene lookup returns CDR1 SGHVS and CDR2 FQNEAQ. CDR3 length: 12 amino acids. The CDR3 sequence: CASSFSNEKLFF. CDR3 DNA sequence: TGTGCCAGCAGCTTCAGTAATGAAAAACTGTTTTTT.

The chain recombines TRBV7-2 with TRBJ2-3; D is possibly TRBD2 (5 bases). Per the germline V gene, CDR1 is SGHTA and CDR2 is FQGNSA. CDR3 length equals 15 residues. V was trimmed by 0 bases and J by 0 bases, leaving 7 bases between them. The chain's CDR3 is CASSLAGLSTDTQYF. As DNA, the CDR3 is TGTGCCAGCAGCTTAGCTGGACTGAGCACAGATACGCAGTATTTT.

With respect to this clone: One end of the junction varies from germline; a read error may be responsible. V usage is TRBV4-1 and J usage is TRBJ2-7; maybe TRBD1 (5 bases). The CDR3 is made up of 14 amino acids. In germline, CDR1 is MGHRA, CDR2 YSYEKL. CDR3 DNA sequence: TGTGCCAGCAGCTCTCAACAGGACTCCTACGAGCAGTACTTC. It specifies CASSSQQDSYEQYF.

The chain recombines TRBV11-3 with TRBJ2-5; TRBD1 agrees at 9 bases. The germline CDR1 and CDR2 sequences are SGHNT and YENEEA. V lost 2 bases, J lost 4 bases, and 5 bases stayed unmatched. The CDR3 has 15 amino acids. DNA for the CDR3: TGTGCCAGCAGCTTAAGGGGACAGGGAGGAGAGACCCAGTACTTC. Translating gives CASSLRGQGGETQYF. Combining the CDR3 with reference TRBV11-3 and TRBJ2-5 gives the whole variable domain EAGVVQSPRYKIIEKKQPVAFWCNPISGHNTLYWYLQNLGQGPELLIRYENEEAVDDSQLPKDRFSAERLKGVDSTLKIQPAELGDSAVYLCASSLRGQGGETQYFGPGTRLLVL.